One TCR beta chain is described in this entry. This sample also contains other DNA sequences that code for the same CDR3. This CDR3 spans 14 amino acids. Trimming removed 3 bases from V and 2 bases from J; junction bases left unmatched: 3. Germline assignment: CDR1 SGDLS and CDR2 YYNGEE. Study processing details: Researchers report that nucleated cell counts were estimated from reference gene primer amplification. This table comes from immunoSEQ multiplex PCR, and its TCRdb copy is limited to in-frame clones, with some not included. V, J and clone size reflect that table, while D and trimming were determined from the DNA. The table has about 120,000 clones, about 86% seen once. This entry belongs to a study of blood T cell repertoires in COVID-19. At the level of the study: Italy, Spain and the United States were the sources of the convalescent and acute COVID-19 samples. PBMCs, B-cell-depleted T cells, or T cells were the source of the cDNA or gDNA that made up the material.

The sequencing sample was made of peripheral blood. This chain uses TRBV9 with TRBJ2-7; 9 positions agree with TRBD1. The TCR comes from an older man with active or convalescent COVID-19. The CDR3 region is CASSAGTGTYEQYF. The CDR3, as DNA: TGTGCCAGCAGCGCCGGGACAGGGACCTACGAGCAGTACTTC.